Reported below is one T cell receptor (beta chain). This sample is drawn from a study of blood T cells in healthy people across ages. On the study more broadly: Through template switching, about one barcoded beta molecule was captured per two T cells, as measured in model experiments.

CDR1 is MGHRA, CDR2 YSYEKL, per germline. The CDR3 sequence is 15 residues long. V was pared by 0 bases and J by 3 bases, with 11 bases between. With a J-beta primer mix and a sample-barcoded 5' primer, a second PCR ran about 6 to 11 cycles. In TCRdb, the 5' RACE reads were re-called with MiXCR into one record per CDR3 protein. The table has 1.5 million to 1.8 million distinct CDR3 sequences, 40% to 45% seen once. The V call is TRBV4-1, the J call TRBJ1-2; TRBD1 might be the D (5 bases). Sequencing was done on a sample of blood. This clonotype was sampled from a woman between 18 and 30 years old in good health. The CDR3 DNA reads as TGCGCCAGCAGCCAAGATACCAGGGTTGACTATGGCTACACCTTC. Encoded protein: CASSQDTRVDYGYTF.